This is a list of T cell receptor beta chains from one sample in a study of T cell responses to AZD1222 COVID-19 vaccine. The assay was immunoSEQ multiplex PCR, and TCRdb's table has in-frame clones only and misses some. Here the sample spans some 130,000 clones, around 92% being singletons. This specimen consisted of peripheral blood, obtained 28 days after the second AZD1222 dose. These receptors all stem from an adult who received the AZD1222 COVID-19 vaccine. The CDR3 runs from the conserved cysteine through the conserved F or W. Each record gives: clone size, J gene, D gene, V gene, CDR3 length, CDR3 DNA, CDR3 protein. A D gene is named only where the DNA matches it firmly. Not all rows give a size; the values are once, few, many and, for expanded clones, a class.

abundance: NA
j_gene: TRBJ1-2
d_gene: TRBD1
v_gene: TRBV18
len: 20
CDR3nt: TGTGCCAGCTCACCCACCGCGGGCGCGGACAGGGCCCTTCGGAACTATGGCTACACCTTC
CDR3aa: CASSPTAGADRALRNYGYTF

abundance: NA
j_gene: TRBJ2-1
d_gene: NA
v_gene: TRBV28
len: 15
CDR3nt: TGTGCCAGCAAGCTGGTCCCCGGGAGTTACAATGAGCAGTTCTTC
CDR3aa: CASKLVPGSYNEQFF

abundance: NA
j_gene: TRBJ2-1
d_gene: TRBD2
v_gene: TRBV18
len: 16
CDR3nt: TGTGCCAGCTCACCAGTGGCGGGAGGGTCCTACAATGAGCAGTTCTTC
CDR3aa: CASSPVAGGSYNEQFF

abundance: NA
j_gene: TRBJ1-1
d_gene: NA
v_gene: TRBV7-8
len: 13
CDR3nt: TGTGCCAGCAATCCCGGGACTAGAACTGAAGCTTTCTTT
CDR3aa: CASNPGTRTEAFF

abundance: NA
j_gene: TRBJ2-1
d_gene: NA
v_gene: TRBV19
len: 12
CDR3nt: TGTGCCAGTAGTAGCTTTAGAACCCGGCAGTTCTTC
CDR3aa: CASSSFRTRQFF

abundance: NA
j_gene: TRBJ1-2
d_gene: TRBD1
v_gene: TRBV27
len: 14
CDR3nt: TGTGCCAGCAGACCGACAGGGTCTAACTATGGCTACACCTTC
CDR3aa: CASRPTGSNYGYTF

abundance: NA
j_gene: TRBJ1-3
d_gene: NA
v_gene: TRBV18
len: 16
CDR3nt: TGTGCCAGCTCACCACCGAGAGTCGCAGTTAGAAACACCATATATTTT
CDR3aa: CASSPPRVAVRNTIYF

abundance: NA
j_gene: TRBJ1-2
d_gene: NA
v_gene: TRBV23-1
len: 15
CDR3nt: TGCGCCAGCAGTCAACACCGACAGGAGGCCTATGGCTACACCTTC
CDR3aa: CASSQHRQEAYGYTF

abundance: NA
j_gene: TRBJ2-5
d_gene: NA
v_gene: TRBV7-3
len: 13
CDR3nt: TGTGCCAGCAGCTCTAGAAACGAAGAGACCCAGTACTTC
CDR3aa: CASSSRNEETQYF

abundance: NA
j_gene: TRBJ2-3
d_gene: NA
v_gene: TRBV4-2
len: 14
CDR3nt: TGTGCCAGCAGCCAGGACAGAAGCACAGATACGCAGTATTTT
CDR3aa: CASSQDRSTDTQYF

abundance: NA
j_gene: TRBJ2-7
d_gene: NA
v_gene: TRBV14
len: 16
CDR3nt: TGTGCCAGCAGCCAAGACCGGGGGGACAGTTGGTACGAGCAGTACTTC
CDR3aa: CASSQDRGDSWYEQYF

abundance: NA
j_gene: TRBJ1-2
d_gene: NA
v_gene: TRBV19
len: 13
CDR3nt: TGTGCCAGTAGTATCCAGCCACCCTATGGCTACACCTTC
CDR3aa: CASSIQPPYGYTF

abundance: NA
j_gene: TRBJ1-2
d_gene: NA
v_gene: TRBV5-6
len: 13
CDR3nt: TGTGCCAGCAGCTCGGGACCATCCTATGGCTACACCTTC
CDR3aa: CASSSGPSYGYTF

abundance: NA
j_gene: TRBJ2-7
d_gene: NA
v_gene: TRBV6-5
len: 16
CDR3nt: TGTGCCAGCAGTTACTCGTTTGGCGGGGTCTCCTACGAGCAGTACTTC
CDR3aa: CASSYSFGGVSYEQYF

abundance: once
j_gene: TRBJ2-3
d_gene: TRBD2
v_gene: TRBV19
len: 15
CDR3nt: TGTGCCAGTAGTATTTTTAGCGGGAGCCCAGATACGCAGTATTTT
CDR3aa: CASSIFSGSPDTQYF

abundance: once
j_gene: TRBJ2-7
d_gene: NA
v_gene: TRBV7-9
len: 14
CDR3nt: TGTGCCAGCAGCTTAGCGGTTAGCGGTTACGAGCAGTACTTC
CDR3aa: CASSLAVSGYEQYF

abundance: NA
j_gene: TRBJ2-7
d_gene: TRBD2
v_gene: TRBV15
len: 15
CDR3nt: TGTGCCACCAGCAGAGCGGGACTAGCGCCGGAGGAGCAGTACTTC
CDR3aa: CATSRAGLAPEEQYF

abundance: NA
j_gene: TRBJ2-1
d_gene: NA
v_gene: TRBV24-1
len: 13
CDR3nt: TGTGCCACCAGTGGTTCCCGGGATAATGAGCAGTTCTTC
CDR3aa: CATSGSRDNEQFF

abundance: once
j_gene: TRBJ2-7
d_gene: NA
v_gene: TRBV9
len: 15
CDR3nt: TGTGCCAGCAGCGCCGGACAGACTAGCTCCTACGAGCAGTACTTC
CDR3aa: CASSAGQTSSYEQYF

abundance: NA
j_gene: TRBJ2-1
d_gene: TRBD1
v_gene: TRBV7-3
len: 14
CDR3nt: TGTGCCAGCAGCTTACGACAGGGGGCAAATGAGCAGTTCTTC
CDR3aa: CASSLRQGANEQFF

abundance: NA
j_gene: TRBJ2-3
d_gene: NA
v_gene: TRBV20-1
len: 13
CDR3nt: TGCAGTGCTAGTAGGCAATTGGGAGATACGCAGTATTTT
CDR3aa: CSASRQLGDTQYF

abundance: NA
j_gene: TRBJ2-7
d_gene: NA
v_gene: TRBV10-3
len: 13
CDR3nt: TGTGCCATCAGTGACGCGGTCTCCTACGAGCAGTACTTC
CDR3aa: CAISDAVSYEQYF

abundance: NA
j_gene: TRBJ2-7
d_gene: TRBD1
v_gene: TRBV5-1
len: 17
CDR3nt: TGCGCCAGCAGCATAGGAATGTACAGGGGGAGGACCTACGAGCAGTACTTC
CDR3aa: CASSIGMYRGRTYEQYF

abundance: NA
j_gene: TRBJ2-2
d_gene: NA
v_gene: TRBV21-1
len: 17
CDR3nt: TGTGCCAGCAGTCAAATCCCCGACGGACCTAACACCGGGGAGCTGTTTTTT
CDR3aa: CASSQIPDGPNTGELFF

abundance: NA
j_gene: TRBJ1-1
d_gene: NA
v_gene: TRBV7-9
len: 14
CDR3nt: TGTGCCAGCAGCCCCCCGGCCCCTAACACTGAAGCTTTCTTT
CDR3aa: CASSPPAPNTEAFF

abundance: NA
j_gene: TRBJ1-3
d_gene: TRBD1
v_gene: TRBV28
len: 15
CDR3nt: TGTGCCAGCAGTATCCGGACAGGCCTTGGAAACACCATATATTTT
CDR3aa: CASSIRTGLGNTIYF

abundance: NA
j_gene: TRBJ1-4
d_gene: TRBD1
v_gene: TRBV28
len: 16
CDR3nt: TGTGCCAGCAGCTCCGGACAGGGGGCCCGCCCTGGAAAACTGTTTTTT
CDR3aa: CASSSGQGARPGKLFF

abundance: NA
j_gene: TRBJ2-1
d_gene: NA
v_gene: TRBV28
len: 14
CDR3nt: TGTGCCAGCAGCCGGGACAATCTTTACAATGAGCAGTTCTTC
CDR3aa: CASSRDNLYNEQFF

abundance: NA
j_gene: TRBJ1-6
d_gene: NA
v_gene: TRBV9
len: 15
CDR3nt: TGTGCCAGCAGCGTGACAGATTTCTATAATTCACCCCTCCACTTT
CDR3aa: CASSVTDFYNSPLHF

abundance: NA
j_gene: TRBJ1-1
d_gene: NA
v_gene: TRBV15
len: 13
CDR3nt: TGTGCCACTCAGAAACGGGGAGACACTGAAGCTTTCTTT
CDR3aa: CATQKRGDTEAFF

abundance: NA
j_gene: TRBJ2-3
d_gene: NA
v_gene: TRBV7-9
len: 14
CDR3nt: TGTGCCAGCAGCCTACGACAGTACACAGATACGCAGTATTTT
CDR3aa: CASSLRQYTDTQYF

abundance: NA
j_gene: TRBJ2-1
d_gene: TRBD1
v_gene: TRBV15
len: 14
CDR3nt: TGTGCCACCAGCGAAGGGCTCAGGGGGAATGAGCAGTTCTTC
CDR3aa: CATSEGLRGNEQFF

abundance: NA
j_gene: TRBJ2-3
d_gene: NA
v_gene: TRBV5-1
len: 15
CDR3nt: TGCGCCAGCACCTTGGGGGTGTTCGGCACAGATACGCAGTATTTT
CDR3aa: CASTLGVFGTDTQYF

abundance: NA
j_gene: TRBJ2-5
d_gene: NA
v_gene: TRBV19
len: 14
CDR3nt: TGTGCCAGTAGTATTCCGGGACCGGTGAAGACCCAGTACTTC
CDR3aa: CASSIPGPVKTQYF

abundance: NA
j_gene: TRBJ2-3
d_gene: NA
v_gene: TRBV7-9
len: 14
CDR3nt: TGTGCCAGCAGCGGCCTGGGGACCGCAGATACGCAGTATTTT
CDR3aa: CASSGLGTADTQYF

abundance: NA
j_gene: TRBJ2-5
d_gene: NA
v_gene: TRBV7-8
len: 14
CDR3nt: TGTGCCAGCAGCTTAGGTCGAGCCCAAGAGACCCAGTACTTC
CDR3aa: CASSLGRAQETQYF

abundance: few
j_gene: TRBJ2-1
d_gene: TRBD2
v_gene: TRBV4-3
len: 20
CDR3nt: TGCGCCAGCAGCCAAGATCCGACTAGCGGGCTCCCGAGCTCCTACAATGAGCAGTTCTTC
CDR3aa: CASSQDPTSGLPSSYNEQFF

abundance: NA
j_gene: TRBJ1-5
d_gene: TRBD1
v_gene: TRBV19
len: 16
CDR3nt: TGTGCCAGTAGTATAATCAGGGGACAGGGCAATCAGCCCCAGCATTTT
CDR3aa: CASSIIRGQGNQPQHF

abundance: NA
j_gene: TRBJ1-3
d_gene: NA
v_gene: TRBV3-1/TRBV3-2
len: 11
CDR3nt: TGTGCCAGCAGCCACGGAAACACCATATATTTT
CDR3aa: CASSHGNTIYF

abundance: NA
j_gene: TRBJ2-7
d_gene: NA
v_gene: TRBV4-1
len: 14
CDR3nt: TGCGCCAGCAGCCATCGCGACAGAGCCTACGAGCAGTACTTC
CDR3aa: CASSHRDRAYEQYF

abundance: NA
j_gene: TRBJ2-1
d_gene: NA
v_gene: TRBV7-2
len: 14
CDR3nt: TGTGCCAGCAGCTTTGATAGCTCCTACAATGAGCAGTTCTTC
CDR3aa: CASSFDSSYNEQFF

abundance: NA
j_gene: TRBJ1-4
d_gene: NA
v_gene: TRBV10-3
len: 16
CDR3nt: TGTGCCATCAGTGAGTCGTCACGGACCTCTAATGAAAAACTGTTTTTT
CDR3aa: CAISESSRTSNEKLFF